This TCR beta chain was observed in a study of neoadjuvant anti-PD-1 for oral cavity cancer. Whole-study context: Most patients had three to four biweekly doses of 3 mg/kg nivolumab before resection.

Profiled with immunoSEQ multiplex PCR; TCRdb holds only in-frame clones, not every one. Altogether about 10,000 clones are present, about 61% being singletons, with the ten largest covering 4.4%. The time point here: after neoadjuvant nivolumab, at surgical resection. The patients had HPV-negative, locally advanced oral cavity squamous cell carcinoma. Analysis of PBMCs was direct, with no culture step. Concerning this clone itself: Its antigen is still unknown.

Germline V lookup: CDR1 SGDLS, CDR2 YYNGEE. The CDR3 length is 16 residues. The V gene lost 0 bases and the J gene lost 2 bases, with 13 bases spanning the gap. Broader study findings: Each response group had just a few patients in TCR analyses.

Material: PBMCs, obtained after nivolumab (anti-PD-1) treatment. The receptor's source is a person between 35 and 79 years old with oral cavity squamous cell carcinoma. The rearrangement joins TRBV9 to TRBJ2-3; D may be TRBD2 (5 bases). This chain's CDR3 is CASSVGATTITDTQYF. In DNA form, the CDR3 reads TGTGCCAGCAGCGTAGGGGCGACTACCATCACAGATACGCAGTATTTT.